These 27 T cell receptor beta chains came from one sample sequenced in a study of T cell repertoires in cytomegalovirus infection. These receptors' targets are unknown. One entry per CDR3 protein, called by TCRdb with MiXCR from the reads. In the table there are about 340,000 distinct CDR3 sequences, roughly 28% of which are singletons. Sequenced here: cultured PBMCs, sampled from culture after CMV antigen stimulation. These receptors all stem from a human donor in good health (CMV status not recorded). Some clones in this sample may be carry-over from other donors' samples.

This clonotype was found a few times. The rearrangement joins TRBV2 to TRBJ1-5; TRBD1 matches 12 bases. Looked up from germline, CDR1 is SNHLY and CDR2 is FYNNEI. The CDR3 has 17 residues. V shed 4 bases, J shed 2 bases, and the junction held 6 bases outside the gene matches. This CDR3 is CASSGGGTGGGNQPQHF. The DNA of the CDR3 is TGTGCCAGCAGTGGGGGGGGGACAGGGGGCGGCAATCAGCCCCAGCATTTT.

The rearrangement uses TRBV11-1 and TRBJ2-7; D could derive from TRBD1 or TRBD2 (5 bases each). The CDR3 is 18 residues long. The ends were cut back, 1 base at V and 2 bases at J, with 21 bases in the middle. Germline CDR1 SGHAT, CDR2 FQDESV (reference sequence). In DNA form, the CDR3 reads TGTGCCAGCAGCTTAGGGACCCGGGACGGCTATTACACCTACGAGCAGTACTTC. Translated: CASSLGTRDGYYTYEQYF.

This clonotype showed up just once. The rearrangement links TRBV20-1 to TRBJ1-2, with a possible D match to TRBD1 (5 bases). Germline V gives CDR1 DFQATT, CDR2 SNEGSKA (reference sequence). The CDR3 has 12 residues. V lost 3 bases and J 6 bases, leaving 11 bases between the germline ends. In DNA form, the CDR3 reads TGCAGTGCTAGCGGACACCTGGATGGCTACACCTTC. It yields the protein CSASGHLDGYTF.

To note about this clonotype: An end of the junction differs from the germline gene, which may be a read error. The chain carries TRBV6-5 and TRBJ1-3; D remains ambiguous. CDR1 is MNHEY and CDR2 is SVGAGI in the germline V gene. The CDR3 runs to 14 residues. The CDR3 DNA sequence: TGTGGCAGCAGGATACAAGACTCTGGAAACACCATATATTTT. Translated, it gives CGSRIQDSGNTIYF.

V and J are TRBV29-1 and TRBJ2-1, with D possibly TRBD2 on 5 matching bases. Germline V gene sequence: CDR1 SQVTM, CDR2 ANQGSEA. The CDR3 has 15 amino acids. The germline V and J ends were trimmed by 0 bases and 9 bases, with 18 bases remaining between them. The CDR3 reads CSVEDSLALAGEQFF. CDR3 DNA: TGCAGCGTTGAAGATTCCCTAGCTCTAGCTGGTGAGCAGTTCTTC.

This clonotype was found a few times. The chain combines TRBV7-8 with TRBJ2-5, with 7 bases fitting TRBD2. The CDR3 consists of 15 residues. Germline assignment: CDR1 SGHVS and CDR2 FQNEAQ. J was trimmed by 2 bases and V by 5 bases; bases with no gene match: 8. The CDR3 spells CASSRYLAVQETQYF. DNA for the CDR3: TGTGCCAGCAGCCGCTATCTAGCGGTACAAGAGACCCAGTACTTC. Using reference TRBV7-8 and TRBJ2-5 for the parts outside the CDR3, the full variable domain is GAGVSQSPRYKVAKRGQDVALRCDPISGHVSLFWYQQALGQGPEFLTYFQNEAQLDKSGLPSDRFFAERPEGSVSTLKIQRTQQEDSAVYLCASSRYLAVQETQYFGPGTRLLVL.

The V call is TRBV12-3 or TRBV12-4, the J call TRBJ1-2, with 7 bases that match TRBD1. V shed 4 bases, J shed 6 bases, and the junction held 8 bases outside the gene matches. The CDR3 is 14 residues long. The CDR3 spells CASSSIDRDNGYTF. The CDR3 DNA follows: TGTGCCAGCAGTTCTATTGACAGGGATAATGGCTACACCTTC.

This clonotype was seen more than once but under ten times. This rearrangement joins TRBV7-6 to TRBJ2-7; maybe TRBD1 (6 bases). The CDR3 extends over 12 amino acids. The ends were cut back, 4 bases at V and 5 bases at J, with 9 bases in the middle. Germline V gene lookup returns CDR1 SGHVS and CDR2 FNYEAQ. The CDR3 spells CASSSQGDEQYF. The CDR3 region has the DNA TGTGCCAGCAGCTCACAGGGCGACGAGCAGTACTTC.

The chain uses TRBV7-6 and TRBJ1-6; tentative D call: TRBD1 (6 bases). The V and J ends lost 1 base and 3 bases respectively, with 10 bases between them. CDR1 SGHVS and CDR2 FNYEAQ come from the germline V gene. This CDR3 region has 16 residues. The CDR3 loop is CASSLEGTSYNSPLHF. CDR3 in DNA: TGTGCCAGCAGCTTAGAGGGGACAAGCTATAATTCACCCCTCCACTTT.

The chain has TRBV7-9 and TRBJ1-1; 7 nucleotides match TRBD1. The CDR3 length is 15 residues. CDR1 and CDR2 (germline): SEHNR, FQNEAQ (reference sequence). V was pared by 2 bases and J by 0 bases, with 3 bases of the junction left unmatched. As DNA, the CDR3 is TGTGCCAGCAGCTTACGGGACAGACTGAACACTGAAGCTTTCTTT. Its translation: CASSLRDRLNTEAFF.

This clonotype has just one count. The chain has TRBV27 and TRBJ1-2; a possible D gene is TRBD1 (5 bases). The CDR3 spans 13 residues. Deletions cut 6 bases from V and 6 bases from J, with 14 bases between. CDR1 is MNHEY, CDR2 SMNVEV, per germline (reference sequence). As DNA, the CDR3 is TGTGCCAGCAGCCCAGGGACGGTCGATGGCTACACCTTC. Its translation: CASSPGTVDGYTF.

The rearrangement joins TRBV11-3 to TRBJ2-2; D is undetermined. V dropped 4 bases and J dropped 5 bases, with 11 bases sitting between them. The CDR3 is 14 amino acids. Germline CDR1 is SGHNT and CDR2 is YENEEA. DNA of the CDR3: TGTGCCAGCAGCTCGGGCCTAGGTACCGGGGAGCTGTTTTTT. Protein sequence: CASSSGLGTGELFF.

The V gene is TRBV11-2, the J gene TRBJ2-7; no reliable D call. CDR1 is SGHAT and CDR2 is FQNNGV in the germline V gene. This CDR3 spans 14 amino acids. Trimming took off 0 bases at V and 0 bases at J, with 6 bases between the two ends. The CDR3 nucleotides are TGTGCCAGCAGCTTAGATCATAGCTCCTACGAGCAGTACTTC. Translating gives CASSLDHSSYEQYF.

This clonotype was observed a few times. The V and J genes are TRBV4-2 and TRBJ2-5, with 8 nucleotides matching TRBD2. Germline V lookup: CDR1 LGHNA, CDR2 YNFKEQ. The CDR3 extends over 17 amino acids. J lost 0 bases, V lost 2 bases, and 8 bases had no gene match. The CDR3 region is CASSQTSGAGDQETQYF. For the CDR3, the DNA is TGTGCCAGCAGCCAAACGAGCGGAGCGGGGGACCAAGAGACCCAGTACTTC.

In this sample, this clonotype turned up many times. This chain links TRBV9 with TRBJ2-4; D not certain. There are 16 residues in the CDR3. CDR1 SGDLS and CDR2 YYNGEE come from the germline V gene. Trimming removed 0 bases from V and 0 bases from J, with 10 bases in between. CDR3 nucleotide sequence: TGTGCCAGCAGCGTAGGGCCTAAAGTAGCCAAAAACATTCAGTACTTC. Translating it yields CASSVGPKVAKNIQYF.

J is TRBJ2-2 and V is TRBV12-3 or TRBV12-4; D is uncertain. V gave up 5 bases and J gave up 7 bases, with 11 bases separating them. The CDR3 is 13 residues long. CDR3: CASSPPKNGELFF. CDR3 in DNA: TGTGCCAGCAGTCCCCCAAAAAACGGGGAGCTGTTTTTT.

The CDR3 reads CASSPLRARGLLYEQYF. The CDR3 nucleotides are TGTGCCAGCAGCCCCCTAAGGGCGAGGGGACTCCTCTACGAGCAGTACTTC. This sequence joins TRBV7-7 and TRBJ2-7, with D possibly being TRBD2 (6 bases). Trimming pared 5 bases from V and 3 bases from J, leaving 23 bases between. The CDR3 contains 17 residues. Germline CDR1 SSHAT, CDR2 FNYEAQ (reference sequence).

This clonotype was found a few times. This rearrangement joins TRBV6-1 to TRBJ2-2; 7 positions match TRBD1. The CDR3 is 12 residues long. Germline lookup yields CDR1 MNHNS and CDR2 SASEGT. The ends lost 10 bases at V and 9 bases at J; junction bases unmatched: 8. The CDR3 spells CATDREYRELFF. The CDR3 nucleotides are TGTGCCACTGACAGGGAGTACCGGGAGCTGTTTTTT.

This clonotype was observed at least ten times. This chain joins TRBV7-8 and TRBJ2-7; D may match TRBD1 or TRBD2 (5 bases each). The CDR3 spans 13 residues. V was shortened by 5 bases and J by 6 bases, with 14 bases between the two germline ends. The germline V gene encodes CDR1 SGHVS and CDR2 FQNEAQ. The DNA for the CDR3 is TGTGCCAGCAGCCCAGGCCAGAGGGGCGAGCAGTACTTC. Translating gives CASSPGQRGEQYF. The whole variable domain, remainder taken from reference TRBV7-8 and TRBJ2-7, is GAGVSQSPRYKVAKRGQDVALRCDPISGHVSLFWYQQALGQGPEFLTYFQNEAQLDKSGLPSDRFFAERPEGSVSTLKIQRTQQEDSAVYLCASSPGQRGEQYFGPGTRLTVT.

V and J are TRBV10-3 and TRBJ2-7; D might be TRBD1 (5 bases). Germline V lookup: CDR1 ENHRY, CDR2 SYGVKD. The CDR3 is made up of 15 amino acids. The V gene lost 6 bases and the J gene lost 4 bases, with 19 bases spanning the gap. The CDR3 bases are TGTGCCATCAGAACCAATTTACAGGTGGCGTACGAGCAGTACTTC. As protein: CAIRTNLQVAYEQYF.

This clonotype came up a few times. The CDR3 here is CASSPRGAAQYF. In nucleotides, the CDR3 is TGTGCCAGCAGCCCCCGGGGGGCAGCGCAGTATTTT. The V call is TRBV5-5, the J call TRBJ2-3; weak D call: TRBD2 (7 bases). Germline CDR1 reads SGHKS; CDR2 reads YYEKEE (reference sequence). The CDR3 is 12 amino acids. V was shortened by 4 bases and J by 10 bases, with 13 bases between the two germline ends. The variable domain in full, completed from reference TRBV5-5 and TRBJ2-3, reads DAGVTQSPTHLIKTRGQQVTLRCSPISGHKSVSWYQQVLGQGPQFIFQYYEKEERGRGNFPDRFSARQFPNYSSELNVNALLLGDSALYLCASSPRGAAQYFGPGTRLTVL.

This chain joins TRBV4-2 and TRBJ2-1; 14 bases map to TRBD2. The CDR3 contains 17 residues. The V gene's germline CDR1 is LGHNA and CDR2 YNFKEQ. J lost 7 bases, V lost 2 bases, and 7 bases had no gene match. This chain's CDR3 is CASSQLGLAGGINEQFF. The CDR3 bases are TGTGCCAGCAGCCAACTCGGACTAGCGGGAGGAATAAATGAGCAGTTCTTC.

This rearrangement joins TRBV7-6 to TRBJ1-1; a weak D match, TRBD1 (6 bases). The CDR3 extends over 12 amino acids. Germline CDR1 reads SGHVS; CDR2 reads FNYEAQ. Trimming removed 5 bases from V and 9 bases from J, with 13 bases in between. The chain's CDR3 is CASSAPGAKAFF. The CDR3 coding sequence is TGTGCCAGCAGCGCTCCGGGGGCCAAAGCTTTCTTT.

The table lists this clonotype with a few counts. J is TRBJ2-3 and V is TRBV10-3; D ambiguous. V was pared by 2 bases and J by 0 bases, with 9 bases between. Germline V gene lookup returns CDR1 ENHRY and CDR2 SYGVKD. CDR3 length: 15 amino acids. The CDR3 DNA reads as TGTGCCATCAGTGAGAATGAGGATAGCACAGATACGCAGTATTTT. This gives the protein CAISENEDSTDTQYF.

This chain links TRBV19 with TRBJ2-2; D gene ambiguous. The germline V and J ends were trimmed by 1 base and 5 bases, with 8 bases remaining between them. The CDR3 is made up of 14 amino acids. CDR1 LNHDA and CDR2 SQIVND come from the germline V gene (reference sequence). In DNA form, the CDR3 reads TGTGCCAGTAGTATAGGGACGCTAACCGGGGAGCTGTTTTTT. As protein: CASSIGTLTGELFF.

This clonotype was found a few times. The rearrangement links TRBV11-2 to TRBJ1-3, with TRBD1 matching 9 bases. V gave up 4 bases and J gave up 1 base; unmatched junction bases: 8. Germline lookup yields CDR1 SGHAT and CDR2 FQNNGV. This CDR3 has 17 residues. CDR3 protein: CASSSYRGPKSGNTIYF. Here the CDR3 DNA reads TGTGCCAGCAGCTCCTACAGGGGGCCAAAGTCTGGAAACACCATATATTTT.

The chain employs TRBV7-9 and TRBJ2-3; TRBD2 aligns across 8 bases. Looked up from germline, CDR1 is SEHNR and CDR2 is FQNEAQ (reference sequence). The CDR3 extends over 16 amino acids. With V trimmed by 2 bases and J by 5 bases, 9 bases remained unmatched. The chain's CDR3 is CASSLIGGASGDTQYF. The CDR3, as DNA: TGTGCCAGCAGCTTAATCGGGGGGGCCTCTGGAGATACGCAGTATTTT.